This T cell receptor beta chain came from a study of control samples from healthy donors and cancer patients. The CDR3 runs 18 residues. The V end was cut by 2 bases, the J end by 4 bases, with 23 bases between. In germline, CDR1 is MNHEY, CDR2 SVGEGT. Assay used: immunoSEQ multiplex PCR; TCRdb lists only in-frame clones, some missing. The data contain about 170,000 clones, 80% to 95% of them singletons. This receptor was taken from a woman aged 55-70 years in good health. Sequences were obtained from blood. The chain employs TRBV6-2 or TRBV6-3 and TRBJ1-2; D not resolved. The CDR3 nucleotides read TGTGCCAGCAGTTACAGTCCTTCTGGTAGCGCCACCTTCTATGGCTACACCTTC. It translates to CASSYSPSGSATFYGYTF.